These 8 T cell receptor beta chains were sequenced from one sample in a study of blood T cell repertoires in COVID-19. The assay was immunoSEQ multiplex PCR, and TCRdb's table has in-frame clones only and misses some. This table holds about 130,000 clones, approximately 86% found once. Sequencing used peripheral blood. Receptors were obtained from a woman in her 70s with COVID-19, enrolled during active disease.

This clone was found a few times. The V call is TRBV29-1, the J call TRBJ1-1; D gene unclear. V lost 5 bases and J 0 bases, leaving 10 bases between the germline ends. The CDR3 is made up of 13 amino acids. CDR1 and CDR2 (germline): SQVTM, ANQGSEA. The CDR3 is CSVYGVLNTEAFF. The CDR3 bases are TGCAGCGTTTACGGGGTCTTGAACACTGAAGCTTTCTTT.

The V and J genes are TRBV11-2 and TRBJ1-2; D call uncertain. This CDR3 has 13 residues. The V gene lost 5 bases and the J gene lost 2 bases, with 9 bases spanning the gap. CDR1 SGHAT and CDR2 FQNNGV come from the germline V gene. In DNA form, the CDR3 reads TGTGCCAGCAGCCCCGGAGAAAACTATGGCTACACCTTC. It yields the protein CASSPGENYGYTF.

The DNA of the CDR3 is TGTGCCAGCAGCCCCGGGAGCTCGAACACTGAAGCTTTCTTT. Residues: CASSPGSSNTEAFF. The genes are TRBV5-6 and TRBJ1-1; the D is unclear. V was shortened by 4 bases and J by 1 base, with 11 bases between the two germline ends. The CDR3 is made up of 14 amino acids. Germline V lookup: CDR1 SGHDT, CDR2 YYEEEE. Using reference TRBV5-6 and TRBJ1-1 for the parts outside the CDR3, the full variable domain is DAGVTQSPTHLIKTRGQQVTLRCSPKSGHDTVSWYQQALGQGPQFIFQYYEEEERQRGNFPDRFSGHQFPNYSSELNVNALLLGDSALYLCASSPGSSNTEAFFGQGTRLTVV.

The gene calls are TRBV10-3 and TRBJ2-3; 7 bases match TRBD2. The germline gives CDR1 ENHRY, CDR2 SYGVKD. The V gene end was trimmed by 5 bases and the J gene end by 0 bases; junction bases not matched to a gene: 11. This CDR3 comprises 17 residues. CDR3 bases: TGTGCCATCAGTCGCGCGGCTAGCGGTACTAGCACAGATACGCAGTATTTT. Protein sequence: CAISRAASGTSTDTQYF.

The chain couples TRBV11-2 to TRBJ1-6; no reliable D call. Looked up from germline, CDR1 is SGHAT and CDR2 is FQNNGV. V was trimmed by 5 bases and J by 10 bases, leaving 18 bases between them. The CDR3 is 15 amino acids. The CDR3 region is CASSPLGRTQSPLHF. The DNA for the CDR3 is TGTGCCAGCAGCCCCCTAGGGAGGACTCAGTCACCCCTCCACTTT.

On this clone itself: Other DNA sequences in this sample translate to the same CDR3. This chain uses TRBV5-1 with TRBJ2-2; tentative D call: TRBD1 (6 bases). The germline CDR1 and CDR2 sequences are SGHRS and YFSETQ. V gave up 0 bases and J gave up 5 bases, with 11 bases separating them. This CDR3 comprises 15 residues. CDR3 sequence: CASSLEVGQTGELFF. The CDR3 region has the DNA TGCGCCAGCAGCTTGGAGGTAGGACAGACCGGGGAGCTGTTTTTT.

This chain connects TRBV3-1 (or the pseudogene TRBV3-2) to TRBJ1-3; D gene ambiguous. This CDR3 is built from 12 residues. CDR1 is LGHDT, CDR2 YNNKEL, per germline (reference sequence). V was clipped by 1 base and J by 9 bases, with 7 bases between them. The chain's CDR3 is CASSQGEGTIYF. CDR3 in DNA: TGTGCCAGCAGCCAAGGGGAGGGCACCATATATTTT.

The chain uses TRBV7-2 and TRBJ2-3; D is unresolved. Germline CDR1 SGHTA, CDR2 FQGNSA. CDR3 length equals 14 residues. V dropped 5 bases and J dropped 6 bases, with 15 bases sitting between them. CDR3 residues: CASSPPPGRDTQYF. Written as DNA, the CDR3 is TGTGCCAGCAGCCCGCCCCCGGGTCGGGATACGCAGTATTTT. Supplemented by reference TRBV7-2 and TRBJ2-3, the full variable domain reads GAGVSQSPSNKVTEKGKDVELRCDPISGHTALYWYRQSLGQGLEFLIYFQGNSAPDKSGLPSDRFSAERTGGSVSTLTIQRTQQEDSAVYLCASSPPPGRDTQYFGPGTRLTVL.